The rows below give T cell receptor beta chains drawn from one sample of a study of blood T cell repertoires in COVID-19. Produced via immunoSEQ multiplex PCR; TCRdb's table is partial and in-frame only. The table records approximately 250,000 clones, nearly 95% of them present only once. Material for sequencing was peripheral blood. All receptors derive from a young man with COVID-19, enrolled during active disease. CDR3s include the opening cysteine and the closing phenylalanine or tryptophan. Fields, in order: V gene, D gene, clone size, J gene, CDR3 protein, CDR3 DNA. The D gene is left open where the match is weak. Not all rows give a size; the values are once, few, many and, for expanded clones, a class.

v_call: TRBV4-1; d_call: TRBD2; clone_size: NA; j_call: TRBJ2-1; cdr3_aa: CASSQGALAGGNNEQFF; cdr3_nt: TGCGCCAGCAGCCAAGGGGCTCTAGCGGGGGGGAACAATGAGCAGTTCTTC
v_call: TRBV4-2; d_call: NA; clone_size: NA; j_call: TRBJ1-5; cdr3_aa: CASSHARQGFSNQPQHF; cdr3_nt: TGTGCCAGCAGCCACGCCCGGCAGGGGTTTAGCAATCAGCCCCAGCATTTT
v_call: TRBV7-9; d_call: NA; clone_size: NA; j_call: TRBJ1-1; cdr3_aa: CASTGRPGHKNTEAFF; cdr3_nt: TGTGCCAGCACCGGGCGACCGGGACACAAGAACACTGAAGCTTTCTTT
v_call: TRBV4-1; d_call: TRBD1; clone_size: NA; j_call: TRBJ1-1; cdr3_aa: CASSQEAGGWTGGNTEAFF; cdr3_nt: TGCGCCAGCAGCCAAGAAGCGGGAGGCTGGACAGGGGGGAACACTGAAGCTTTCTTT
v_call: TRBV4-1; d_call: TRBD2; clone_size: NA; j_call: TRBJ2-7; cdr3_aa: CASSQVLAGGIDEQYF; cdr3_nt: TGCGCCAGCAGCCAAGTCCTAGCGGGGGGTATCGACGAGCAGTACTTC
v_call: TRBV10-3; d_call: NA; clone_size: NA; j_call: TRBJ2-1; cdr3_aa: CAIRGAHDAGDEQFF; cdr3_nt: TGTGCCATCAGGGGGGCTCATGATGCCGGCGATGAGCAGTTCTTC
v_call: TRBV21-1; d_call: NA; clone_size: NA; j_call: TRBJ1-1; cdr3_aa: CASSKRTGRNTEAFF; cdr3_nt: TGTGCCAGCAGCAAACGAACAGGTCGGAACACTGAAGCTTTCTTT
v_call: TRBV6-2/TRBV6-3; d_call: NA; clone_size: once; j_call: TRBJ2-1; cdr3_aa: CASSYSKQGTSKQFF; cdr3_nt: TGTGCCAGCAGTTACTCGAAGCAGGGGACCTCGAAGCAGTTCTTC
v_call: TRBV6-5; d_call: NA; clone_size: NA; j_call: TRBJ1-1; cdr3_aa: CASSQQRDQTEAFF; cdr3_nt: TGTGCCAGCAGCCAACAGAGGGATCAAACTGAAGCTTTCTTT
v_call: TRBV29-1; d_call: TRBD1; clone_size: NA; j_call: TRBJ1-2; cdr3_aa: CSVRTGGGGYTF; cdr3_nt: TGCAGCGTTCGTACAGGGGGAGGTGGCTACACCTTC
v_call: TRBV27; d_call: TRBD2; clone_size: once; j_call: TRBJ2-2; cdr3_aa: CASSFRRGGTGELFF; cdr3_nt: TGTGCCAGCAGTTTTCGCCGGGGGGGGACCGGGGAGCTGTTTTTT
v_call: TRBV15; d_call: NA; clone_size: NA; j_call: TRBJ1-3; cdr3_aa: CATSYGRDPGRGLYF; cdr3_nt: TGTGCCACCAGCTACGGCAGGGACCCTGGCCGGGGGTTGTATTTT
v_call: TRBV20-1; d_call: NA; clone_size: NA; j_call: TRBJ1-1; cdr3_aa: CSFLGAVEAFF; cdr3_nt: TGCAGTTTCTTAGGGGCCGTTGAAGCTTTCTTT
v_call: TRBV20-1; d_call: NA; clone_size: NA; j_call: TRBJ1-4; cdr3_aa: CSASLGREEKLFF; cdr3_nt: TGCAGTGCTAGTTTGGGGAGGGAAGAAAAACTGTTTTTT
v_call: TRBV19; d_call: TRBD2; clone_size: NA; j_call: TRBJ2-2; cdr3_aa: CASSGGAIGELFF; cdr3_nt: TGTGCCAGTAGCGGGGGGGCGATCGGGGAGCTGTTTTTT
v_call: TRBV10-3; d_call: NA; clone_size: NA; j_call: TRBJ1-2; cdr3_aa: CAITDGENYGYTF; cdr3_nt: TGTGCCATCACCGATGGTGAGAACTATGGCTACACCTTC
v_call: TRBV30; d_call: NA; clone_size: NA; j_call: TRBJ2-7; cdr3_aa: CAWSGRGYEQYF; cdr3_nt: TGTGCCTGGAGCGGAAGAGGGTACGAGCAGTACTTC
v_call: TRBV4-1; d_call: TRBD1; clone_size: NA; j_call: TRBJ1-2; cdr3_aa: CASSPFDRAVYTF; cdr3_nt: TGCGCCAGCAGCCCCTTCGACAGGGCGGTCTACACCTTC
v_call: TRBV7-3; d_call: TRBD2; clone_size: NA; j_call: TRBJ2-1; cdr3_aa: CASSFSAGDNEQFF; cdr3_nt: TGTGCCAGCAGCTTTTCAGCGGGGGATAATGAGCAGTTCTTC
v_call: TRBV19; d_call: NA; clone_size: NA; j_call: TRBJ1-1; cdr3_aa: CASSMGRTWMNTEAFF; cdr3_nt: TGTGCCAGTAGTATGGGCAGGACATGGATGAACACTGAAGCTTTCTTT
v_call: TRBV18; d_call: TRBD2; clone_size: NA; j_call: TRBJ2-7; cdr3_aa: CASSPMLAGGQASYEQYF; cdr3_nt: TGTGCCAGCTCACCTATGCTAGCGGGGGGGCAGGCCTCCTACGAGCAGTACTTC
v_call: TRBV6-4; d_call: TRBD1; clone_size: NA; j_call: TRBJ2-7; cdr3_aa: CASSRDRGYEQYF; cdr3_nt: TGTGCCAGCAGCCGGGACAGGGGCTACGAGCAGTACTTC
v_call: TRBV3-1/TRBV3-2; d_call: NA; clone_size: NA; j_call: TRBJ1-1; cdr3_aa: CASSQGVPPEAFF; cdr3_nt: TGTGCCAGCAGCCAAGGAGTCCCACCCGAAGCTTTCTTT
v_call: TRBV3-1/TRBV3-2; d_call: NA; clone_size: NA; j_call: TRBJ2-2; cdr3_aa: CASSPVGGTGELFF; cdr3_nt: TGTGCCAGCAGCCCCGTTGGGGGGACCGGGGAGCTGTTTTTT
v_call: TRBV2; d_call: TRBD1; clone_size: NA; j_call: TRBJ2-2; cdr3_aa: CASRGQGNTGELFF; cdr3_nt: TGTGCCAGCAGGGGACAGGGCAATACCGGGGAGCTGTTTTTT
v_call: TRBV6-6; d_call: NA; clone_size: once; j_call: TRBJ1-2; cdr3_aa: CASSDNYNYGYTF; cdr3_nt: TGTGCCAGCAGTGACAATTATAACTATGGCTACACCTTC
v_call: TRBV11-2; d_call: TRBD1; clone_size: NA; j_call: TRBJ1-1; cdr3_aa: CASSTLTGGAEAFF; cdr3_nt: TGTGCCAGCAGCACCCTGACAGGGGGAGCTGAAGCTTTCTTT
v_call: TRBV18; d_call: NA; clone_size: NA; j_call: TRBJ1-1; cdr3_aa: CASSTDSPEAFF; cdr3_nt: TGTGCCAGCTCCACTGACAGCCCTGAAGCTTTCTTT
v_call: TRBV19; d_call: TRBD1; clone_size: NA; j_call: TRBJ1-2; cdr3_aa: CASSSQTGPLSGGYTF; cdr3_nt: TGTGCCAGTAGTTCGCAGACAGGGCCCCTATCTGGGGGCTACACCTTC
v_call: TRBV19; d_call: TRBD1; clone_size: once; j_call: TRBJ1-5; cdr3_aa: CASSTTGGNQPQHF; cdr3_nt: TGTGCCAGTAGTACGACAGGGGGTAATCAGCCCCAGCATTTT
v_call: TRBV7-7; d_call: TRBD1; clone_size: NA; j_call: TRBJ2-2; cdr3_aa: CASSLQTGGTGELFF; cdr3_nt: TGTGCCAGCAGCTTACAAACAGGGGGAACCGGGGAGCTGTTTTTT
v_call: TRBV2; d_call: TRBD2; clone_size: NA; j_call: TRBJ2-1; cdr3_aa: CASRIAGGRDEQFF; cdr3_nt: TGTGCCAGCAGAATAGCGGGGGGGAGGGATGAGCAGTTCTTC
v_call: TRBV3-1/TRBV3-2; d_call: NA; clone_size: NA; j_call: TRBJ2-2; cdr3_aa: CASSPGGLSTGELFF; cdr3_nt: TGTGCCAGCAGCCCCGGCGGGCTGAGCACCGGGGAGCTGTTTTTT
v_call: TRBV3-1/TRBV3-2; d_call: TRBD2; clone_size: NA; j_call: TRBJ2-5; cdr3_aa: CASSPYSGGAETQYF; cdr3_nt: TGTGCCAGCAGCCCTTATAGCGGGGGGGCGGAGACCCAGTACTTC
v_call: TRBV7-9; d_call: NA; clone_size: NA; j_call: TRBJ2-3; cdr3_aa: CASSLAQGVTDTQYF; cdr3_nt: TGTGCCAGCAGCTTAGCACAGGGAGTAACAGATACGCAGTATTTT
v_call: TRBV29-1; d_call: TRBD1; clone_size: NA; j_call: TRBJ1-1; cdr3_aa: CSVEVGTAVEAFF; cdr3_nt: TGCAGCGTTGAAGTTGGGACAGCAGTTGAAGCTTTCTTT
v_call: TRBV4-1; d_call: NA; clone_size: NA; j_call: TRBJ2-3; cdr3_aa: CASSLGLPGTDTQYF; cdr3_nt: TGCGCCAGCAGCCTGGGACTCCCTGGAACAGATACGCAGTATTTT
v_call: TRBV5-6; d_call: TRBD1; clone_size: NA; j_call: TRBJ2-2; cdr3_aa: CASSLRGTGAGELFF; cdr3_nt: TGTGCCAGCAGCTTGAGGGGGACAGGGGCCGGGGAGCTGTTTTTT
v_call: TRBV7-9; d_call: TRBD1; clone_size: once; j_call: TRBJ1-1; cdr3_aa: CASSLNRGYTEAFF; cdr3_nt: TGTGCCAGCAGCTTAAACAGGGGATACACTGAAGCTTTCTTT
v_call: TRBV2; d_call: NA; clone_size: once; j_call: TRBJ2-3; cdr3_aa: CASSERRLTDTQYF; cdr3_nt: TGTGCCAGCAGTGAAAGGAGACTCACAGATACGCAGTATTTT
v_call: TRBV19; d_call: NA; clone_size: NA; j_call: TRBJ1-3; cdr3_aa: CASSPKHRVGGNTIYF; cdr3_nt: TGTGCCAGTAGCCCCAAGCACAGGGTGGGAGGAAACACCATATATTTT
v_call: TRBV3-1/TRBV3-2; d_call: NA; clone_size: NA; j_call: TRBJ2-5; cdr3_aa: CASSSRGSSGGGETQYF; cdr3_nt: TGTGCCAGCAGCTCTCGAGGAAGCTCGGGGGGCGGCGAGACCCAGTACTTC
v_call: TRBV27; d_call: NA; clone_size: NA; j_call: TRBJ2-7; cdr3_aa: CASSSGGFGQYF; cdr3_nt: TGTGCCAGCAGTTCCGGGGGATTCGGGCAGTACTTC